The clone carrying this TCR beta chain was picked up a small number of times. The sample belongs to a study of T cells in Graves' hyperthyroidism and ophthalmopathy. Researchers amplified the TCR beta CDR3 regions from RNA transcripts. The HTBI primer set was used in a first-round RT-PCR of the TCR CDR3. MiXCR, run by TCRdb on the multiplex PCR reads, gives a single entry per CDR3 protein. The sample has fewer than 400,000 distinct CDR3 sequences, around 16% seen once. The definition of stable Graves' hyperthyroidism was no ophthalmopathy progression within 18 months. Germline loops: CDR1 LNHDA, CDR2 SQIVND (reference sequence). The CDR3 sequence is 15 residues long. With V trimmed by 6 bases and J by 2 bases, 7 bases remained unmatched.

The specimen was blood. The chain recombines TRBV19 with TRBJ1-5, with 7 positions matching TRBD1. The origin of this receptor is a man aged 30-40 years with Graves' hyperthyroidism. CDR3 residues: CASSPRQGGNQPQHF. The CDR3 DNA follows: TGTGCCAGTAGCCCCCGACAGGGCGGCAATCAGCCCCAGCATTTT.